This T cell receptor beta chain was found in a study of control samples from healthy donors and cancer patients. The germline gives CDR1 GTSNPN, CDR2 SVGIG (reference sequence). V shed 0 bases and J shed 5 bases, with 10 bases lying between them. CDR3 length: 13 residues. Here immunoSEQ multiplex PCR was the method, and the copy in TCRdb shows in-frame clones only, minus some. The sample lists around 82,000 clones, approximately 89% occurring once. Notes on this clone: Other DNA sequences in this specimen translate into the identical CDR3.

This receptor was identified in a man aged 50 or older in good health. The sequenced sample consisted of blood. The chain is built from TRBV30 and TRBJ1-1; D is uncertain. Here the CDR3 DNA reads TGTGCCTGGAGTGTACTGGCGTATACTGAAGCTTTCTTT. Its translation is CAWSVLAYTEAFF. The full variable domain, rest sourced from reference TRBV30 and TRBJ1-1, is SQTIHQWPATLVQPVGSPLSLECTVEGTSNPNLYWYRQAAGRGLQLLFYSVGIGQISSEVPQNLSASRPQDRQFILSSKKLLLSDSGFYLCAWSVLAYTEAFFGQGTRLTVV.